There are many counts of the clone carrying this T cell receptor beta chain. TCRdb reprocessed the 5' RACE reads via MiXCR and lists one record per CDR3 protein. This sample carries 30,000 or so distinct CDR3 sequences, over 25% of them seen once, and the ten largest clones take about 2%. Treg sorting used a CD4+CD25+CD127-/low gate. The CDR3 totals 15 residues. Germline V gene sequence: CDR1 SGHRS, CDR2 YFSETQ. The V gene lost 2 bases and the J gene lost 4 bases, with 12 bases spanning the gap. The material sequenced was tumor-infiltrating Tregs sorted from the breast tumor. The chain combines TRBV5-1 with TRBJ2-2; TRBD1 is a possible D gene (5 bases). The TCR originated in a female donor with breast cancer. The CDR3 DNA reads TGCGCCAGCAGCTTCAGGGTTCCTGGCACCGGGGAGCTGTTTTTT. Translation gives CASSFRVPGTGELFF.